The 8 T cell receptor beta chains given below trace back to one sample, sequenced in a study of cytomegalovirus exposure and HLA in healthy donors. The data were produced by immunoSEQ multiplex PCR, yet TCRdb's version contains in-frame clones alone and is incomplete. In the table there are 150,000 to 180,000 clones, about 86% of which are singletons. Sequencing was performed on PBMCs. Receptors were obtained from a man aged 18 to 30 in good health and CMV-seropositive.

The CDR3 nucleotides are TGTGCCAGTAGGAGGGGAACAGGGGGAGGCAAAGATGGCTACACCTTC. This encodes CASRRGTGGGKDGYTF. J is TRBJ1-2 and V is TRBV19; 8 nucleotides agree with TRBD1. CDR1 LNHDA and CDR2 SQIVND come from the germline V gene (reference sequence). Losses at the gene ends were 6 bases for V and 6 bases for J; bases not matched to a gene: 15. The CDR3 length is 16 residues.

This clone was seen a few times. The chain carries TRBV11-2 and TRBJ1-2; tentative D call: TRBD1 (6 bases). The CDR3 sequence is 12 residues long. V was cut by 1 base and J by 8 bases, with 8 bases left in between. CDR1 is SGHAT, CDR2 FQNNGV, per germline. Written as DNA, the CDR3 is TGTGCCAGCAGCTTAGGGCAGGGGGGCTACACCTTC. Protein: CASSLGQGGYTF.

The CDR3 DNA follows: TGTGCCAGCAGTTTAGCGGGAGTAACCTACGAGCAGTACTTC. This gives the protein CASSLAGVTYEQYF. This chain joins TRBV6-5 and TRBJ2-7, with 9 positions matching TRBD2. Losses at the gene ends were 4 bases for V and 2 bases for J; bases not matched to a gene: 3. This CDR3 is built from 14 residues. The germline CDR1 and CDR2 sequences are MNHEY and SVGAGI.

The V call is TRBV29-1, the J call TRBJ1-1; D might be TRBD1 (6 bases). The CDR3 contains 12 residues. Germline values: CDR1 SQVTM, CDR2 ANQGSEA. V was pared by 7 bases and J by 0 bases, with 9 bases between. DNA for the CDR3: TGCAGCGGTGGGGGCATGAACACTGAAGCTTTCTTT. It translates to CSGGGMNTEAFF. Full variable domain (remainder filled in from reference TRBV29-1 and TRBJ1-1): SAVISQKPSRDICQRGTSLTIQCQVDSQVTMMFWYRQQPGQSLTLIATANQGSEATYESGFVIDKFPISRPNLTFSTLTVSNMSPEDSSIYLCSGGGMNTEAFFGQGTRLTVV.

This clone was seen once. V usage is TRBV4-2 and J usage is TRBJ2-7, with TRBD1 as a possible D gene (5 bases). This CDR3 region has 16 residues. V lost 1 base to trimming and J lost 5 bases, with 18 bases between them. Germline CDR1 is LGHNA and CDR2 is YNFKEQ. The CDR3 DNA reads TGTGCCAGCAGCCAAGCCACCGACAGCGCTTTGAACGAGCAGTACTTC. Translated: CASSQATDSALNEQYF.

The chain couples TRBV9 to TRBJ1-4; D perhaps matches TRBD1 (5 bases). Deletions cut 4 bases from V and 4 bases from J, with 23 bases between. The CDR3 contains 18 residues. The germline V gene encodes CDR1 SGDLS and CDR2 YYNGEE. The DNA of the CDR3 is TGTGCCAGCAGCCCGGGGGACGGACCGGGGCCAAATAATGAAAAACTGTTTTTT. It yields the protein CASSPGDGPGPNNEKLFF.

This clone was found once. V is TRBV19 and J is TRBJ2-4; 9 bases are a match to TRBD1. V shed 8 bases, J shed 11 bases, and the junction held 4 bases outside the gene matches. CDR1 and CDR2 (germline): LNHDA, SQIVND (reference sequence). The CDR3 runs to 11 residues. CDR3 region: CASGDREVQYF. The DNA of the CDR3 is TGTGCCAGTGGGGACAGGGAGGTTCAGTACTTC.

CDR3 in amino acids: CASSQDGGTGVEKLFF. CDR3 in DNA: TGCGCCAGCAGCCAAGATGGTGGGACAGGGGTCGAAAAACTGTTTTTT. This chain joins TRBV4-3 and TRBJ1-4, with 10 positions matching TRBD1. There are 16 residues in the CDR3. CDR1 LGHNA and CDR2 YSLEER come from the germline V gene. V lost 0 bases, J lost 8 bases, and 6 bases stayed unmatched.